This TCR beta chain appears in the sequencing data of a study of cytomegalovirus exposure and HLA in healthy donors. Overall study results and limits: V segments that were indistinguishable, TRBV6-2 and TRBV6-3 among them, were omitted from analysis.

The PCR used 60 Vbeta and 13 Jbeta primers. Profiling relied on immunoSEQ multiplex PCR, and the TCRdb table lists in-frame clones only, not all of them. The table includes over 150,000 clones, roughly 82% detected once. With respect to this clone: Its antigen remains unknown.

Each donor was nominally healthy when sampled (though unrecorded immune exposures were likely). Unmatched junction bases numbered 12, after V lost 5 bases and J lost 5 bases. Germline CDR1 is MDHEN and CDR2 is SYDVKM. CDR3 length equals 16 residues. The chain carries TRBV28 and TRBJ1-1; 9 bases are shared with TRBD1. Sample: PBMCs. The TCR was taken from a man over 45 in good health and CMV-seropositive. CDR3 sequence reads: CASSGDVQGARTEAFF. The DNA for the CDR3 is TGTGCCAGCAGTGGAGACGTACAGGGGGCGAGGACTGAAGCTTTCTTT.